This T cell receptor beta chain derives from a study of blood T cell repertoires in COVID-19. In the original analysis: Cell counts per sample came from amplifying reference gene primers. The repertoire was sequenced with immunoSEQ multiplex PCR; TCRdb's copy has only in-frame clones and lacks some. For V, J and clone size, that table is used; D and trimming come from the DNA. The sample has a few hundred thousand clones; more than 75% are singletons. Germline CDR1 KGHSH, CDR2 LQKENI. The CDR3 runs to 15 residues. V dropped 3 bases and J dropped 8 bases, with 17 bases sitting between them. The TCR sequence derives from a man at least 80 years old with acute or convalescent COVID-19. The material sequenced was peripheral blood. This chain connects TRBV18 to TRBJ2-4, with a tentative D call TRBD2 (5 bases). In DNA, the CDR3 is TGTGCCAGCTCACCCCTCTCCGGGCTGCGGGACATTCAGTACTTC. Amino acids: CASSPLSGLRDIQYF.